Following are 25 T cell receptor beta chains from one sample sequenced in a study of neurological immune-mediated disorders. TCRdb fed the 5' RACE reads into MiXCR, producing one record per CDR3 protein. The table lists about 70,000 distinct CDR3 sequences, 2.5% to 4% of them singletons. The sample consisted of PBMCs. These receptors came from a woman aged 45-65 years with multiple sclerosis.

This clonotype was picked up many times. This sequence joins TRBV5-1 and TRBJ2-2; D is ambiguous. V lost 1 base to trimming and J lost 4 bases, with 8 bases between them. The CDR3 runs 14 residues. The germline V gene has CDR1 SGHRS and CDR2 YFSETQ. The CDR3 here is CASSLTTGTGELFF. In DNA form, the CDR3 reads TGCGCCAGCAGCTTGACAACGGGCACCGGGGAGCTGTTTTTT.

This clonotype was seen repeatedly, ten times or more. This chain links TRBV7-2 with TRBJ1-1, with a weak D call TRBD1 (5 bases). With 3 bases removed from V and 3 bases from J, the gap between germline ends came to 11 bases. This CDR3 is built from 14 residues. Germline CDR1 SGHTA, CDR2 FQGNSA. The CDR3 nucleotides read TGTGCCAGCAGCTTGTCGGCGGGGGACACTGAAGCTTTCTTT. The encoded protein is CASSLSAGDTEAFF.

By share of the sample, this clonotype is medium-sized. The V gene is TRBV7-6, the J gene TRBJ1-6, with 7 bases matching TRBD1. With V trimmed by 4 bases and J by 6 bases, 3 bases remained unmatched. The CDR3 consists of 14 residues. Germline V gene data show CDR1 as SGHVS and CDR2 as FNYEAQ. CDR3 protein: CASSSGQSNSPLHF. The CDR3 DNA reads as TGTGCCAGCAGCTCGGGACAGTCTAATTCACCCCTCCACTTT. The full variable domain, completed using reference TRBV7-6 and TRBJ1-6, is GAGVSQSPRYKVTKRGQDVALRCDPISGHVSLYWYRQALGQGPEFLTYFNYEAQQDKSGLPNDRFSAERPEGSISTLTIQRTEQRDSAMYRCASSSGQSNSPLHFGNGTRLTVT.

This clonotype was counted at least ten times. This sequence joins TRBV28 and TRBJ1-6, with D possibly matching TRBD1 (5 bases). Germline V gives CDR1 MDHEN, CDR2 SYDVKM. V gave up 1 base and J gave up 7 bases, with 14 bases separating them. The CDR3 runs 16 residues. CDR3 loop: CASSLLDMGINSPLHF. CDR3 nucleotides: TGTGCCAGCAGTTTATTGGACATGGGCATCAATTCACCCCTCCACTTT.

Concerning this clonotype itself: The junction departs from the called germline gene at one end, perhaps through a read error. The CDR3 sequence: CASSEAGGAKKIQYF. Here the CDR3 DNA reads TGTGCCAGCTCGGAAGCGGGCGGAGCCAAAAAAATTCAGTACTTC. The chain couples TRBV28 to TRBJ2-4, with a tentative D call TRBD2 (6 bases). CDR3 length equals 15 residues. Germline CDR1 and CDR2: MDHEN and SYDVKM. Using reference TRBV28 and TRBJ2-4 for the parts outside the CDR3, the full variable domain is DVKVTQSSRYLVKRTGEKVFLECVQDMDHENMFWYRQDPGLGLRLIYFSYDVKMKEKGDIPEGYSVSREKKERFSLILESASTNQTSMYLCASSEAGGAKKIQYFGAGTRLSVL.

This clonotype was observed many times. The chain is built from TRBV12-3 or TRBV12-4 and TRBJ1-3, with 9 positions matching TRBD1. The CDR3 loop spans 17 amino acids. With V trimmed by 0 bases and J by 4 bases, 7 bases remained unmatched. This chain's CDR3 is CASSLAHGTGFGNTIYF. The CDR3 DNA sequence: TGTGCCAGCAGTTTAGCGCATGGGACAGGGTTCGGAAACACCATATATTTT.

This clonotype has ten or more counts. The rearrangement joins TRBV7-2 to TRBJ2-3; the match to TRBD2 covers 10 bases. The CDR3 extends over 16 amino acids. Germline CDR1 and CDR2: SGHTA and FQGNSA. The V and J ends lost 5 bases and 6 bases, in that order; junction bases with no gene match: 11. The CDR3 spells CASSPRTSGFRDTQYF. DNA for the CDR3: TGTGCCAGCAGCCCCCGGACTAGCGGCTTCCGGGATACGCAGTATTTT.

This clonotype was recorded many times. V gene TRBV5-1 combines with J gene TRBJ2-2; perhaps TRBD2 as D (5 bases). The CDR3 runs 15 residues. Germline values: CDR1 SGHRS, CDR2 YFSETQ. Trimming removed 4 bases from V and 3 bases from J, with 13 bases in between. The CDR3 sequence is CASSPTRVDTGELFF. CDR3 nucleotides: TGCGCCAGCAGCCCTACTAGGGTAGACACCGGGGAGCTGTTTTTT.

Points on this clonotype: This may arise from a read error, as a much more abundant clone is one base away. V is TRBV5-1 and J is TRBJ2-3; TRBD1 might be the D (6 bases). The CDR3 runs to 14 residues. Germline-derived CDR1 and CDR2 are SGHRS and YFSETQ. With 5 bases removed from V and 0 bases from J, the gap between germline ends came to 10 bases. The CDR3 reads CASSRDTSTDTQYF. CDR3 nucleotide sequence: TGCGCCAGCAGTCGGGACACTAGCACAGATACGCAGTATTTT.

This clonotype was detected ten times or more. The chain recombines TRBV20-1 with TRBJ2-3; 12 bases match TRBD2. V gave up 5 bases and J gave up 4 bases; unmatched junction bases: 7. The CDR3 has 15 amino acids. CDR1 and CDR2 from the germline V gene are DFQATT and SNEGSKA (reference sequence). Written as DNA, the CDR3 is TGCAGTGCTGCGTTGACTAGCGGGAGAGCAGATACGCAGTATTTT. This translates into CSAALTSGRADTQYF.

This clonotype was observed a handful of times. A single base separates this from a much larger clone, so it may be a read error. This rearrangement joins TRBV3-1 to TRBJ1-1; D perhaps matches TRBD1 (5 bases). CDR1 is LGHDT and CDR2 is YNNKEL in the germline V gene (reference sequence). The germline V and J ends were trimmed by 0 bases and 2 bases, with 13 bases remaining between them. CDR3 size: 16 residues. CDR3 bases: TGTGCCAGCAGCCAAGACCGGTTGGGGGGTAACACTGAAGCTTTCTTT. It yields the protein CASSQDRLGGNTEAFF.

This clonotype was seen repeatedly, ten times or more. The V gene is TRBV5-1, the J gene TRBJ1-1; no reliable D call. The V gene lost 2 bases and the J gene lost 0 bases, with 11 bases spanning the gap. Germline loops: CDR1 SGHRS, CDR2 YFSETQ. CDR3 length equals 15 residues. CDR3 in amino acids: CASSFSLGMNTEAFF. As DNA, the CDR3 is TGCGCCAGCAGCTTTTCTTTAGGGATGAACACTGAAGCTTTCTTT.

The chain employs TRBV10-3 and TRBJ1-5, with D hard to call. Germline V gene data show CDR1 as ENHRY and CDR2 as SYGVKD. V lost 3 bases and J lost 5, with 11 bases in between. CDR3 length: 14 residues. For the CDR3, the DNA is TGTGCCATCAGTGATGGAGGGTCCGATCAGCCCCAGCATTTT. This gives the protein CAISDGGSDQPQHF.

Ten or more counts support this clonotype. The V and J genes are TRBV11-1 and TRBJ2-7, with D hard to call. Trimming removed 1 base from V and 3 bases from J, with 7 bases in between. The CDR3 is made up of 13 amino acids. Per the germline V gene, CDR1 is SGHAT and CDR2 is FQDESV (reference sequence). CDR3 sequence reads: CASSLEGFYEQYF. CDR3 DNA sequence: TGTGCCAGCAGCTTAGAGGGTTTCTACGAGCAGTACTTC.

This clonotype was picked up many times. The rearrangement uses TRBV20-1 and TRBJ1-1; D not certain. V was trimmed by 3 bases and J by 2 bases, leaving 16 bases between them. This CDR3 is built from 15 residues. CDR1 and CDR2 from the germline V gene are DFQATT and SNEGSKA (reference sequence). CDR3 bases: TGCAGTGCTAGGATTGTGGAGGGATTCAACACTGAAGCTTTCTTT. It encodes CSARIVEGFNTEAFF.

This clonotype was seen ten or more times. CDR3 residues: CSATTSLGTSGSPHEQYF. DNA for the CDR3: TGCAGTGCTACCACTTCCCTTGGGACTAGCGGTAGCCCCCACGAGCAGTACTTC. The chain has TRBV20-1 and TRBJ2-7; 11 bases are a match to TRBD2. The germline CDR1 and CDR2 sequences are DFQATT and SNEGSKA (reference sequence). This CDR3 comprises 18 residues. The V and J ends lost 4 bases and 5 bases, in that order; junction bases with no gene match: 19.

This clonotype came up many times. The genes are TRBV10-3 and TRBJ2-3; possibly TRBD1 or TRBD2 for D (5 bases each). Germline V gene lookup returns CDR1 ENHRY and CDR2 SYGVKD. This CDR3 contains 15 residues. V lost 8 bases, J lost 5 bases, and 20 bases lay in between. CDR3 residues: CAIGGQISGGDTQYF. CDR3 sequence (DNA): TGTGCCATCGGCGGACAAATTAGTGGAGGAGATACGCAGTATTTT.

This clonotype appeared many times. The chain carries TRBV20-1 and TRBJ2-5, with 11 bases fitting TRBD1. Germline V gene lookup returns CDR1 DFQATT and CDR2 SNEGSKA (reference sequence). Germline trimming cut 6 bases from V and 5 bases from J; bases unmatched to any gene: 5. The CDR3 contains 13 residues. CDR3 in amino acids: CSALGQGEETQYF. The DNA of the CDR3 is TGCAGTGCCTTGGGACAGGGGGAGGAGACCCAGTACTTC.

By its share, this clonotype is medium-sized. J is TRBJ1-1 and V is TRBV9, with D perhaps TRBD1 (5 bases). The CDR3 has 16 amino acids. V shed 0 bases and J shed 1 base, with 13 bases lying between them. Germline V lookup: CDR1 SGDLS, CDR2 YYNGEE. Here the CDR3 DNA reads TGTGCCAGCAGCGTAGGTATAGGGGCAGAGAACACTGAAGCTTTCTTT. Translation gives CASSVGIGAENTEAFF.

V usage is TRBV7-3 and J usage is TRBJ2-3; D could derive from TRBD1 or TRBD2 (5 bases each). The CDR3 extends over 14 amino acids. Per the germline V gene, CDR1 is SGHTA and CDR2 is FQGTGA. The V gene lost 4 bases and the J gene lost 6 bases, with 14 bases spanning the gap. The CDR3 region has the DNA TGTGCCAGCAGCTCAAGGGGCGGGCTGGATACGCAGTATTTT. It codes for CASSSRGGLDTQYF.

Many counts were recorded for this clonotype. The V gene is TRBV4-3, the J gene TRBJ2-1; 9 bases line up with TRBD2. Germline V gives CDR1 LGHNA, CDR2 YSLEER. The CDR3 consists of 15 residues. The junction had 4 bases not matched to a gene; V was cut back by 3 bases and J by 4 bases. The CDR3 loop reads CASSHLAGVYNEQFF. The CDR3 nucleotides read TGCGCCAGCAGCCACTTAGCGGGAGTATACAATGAGCAGTTCTTC.

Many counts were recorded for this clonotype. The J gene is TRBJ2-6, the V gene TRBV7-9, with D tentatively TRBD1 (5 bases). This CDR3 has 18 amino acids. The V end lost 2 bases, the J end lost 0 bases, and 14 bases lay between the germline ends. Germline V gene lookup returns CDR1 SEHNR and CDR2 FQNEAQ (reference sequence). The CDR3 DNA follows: TGTGCCAGCAGCTTAATCGGGTGGGGCTACTCTGGGGCCAACGTCCTGACTTTC. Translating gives CASSLIGWGYSGANVLTF.

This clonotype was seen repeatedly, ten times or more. The CDR3 loop is CASSRSYNEQFF. CDR3 DNA sequence: TGTGCCAGCAGCCGCTCCTACAATGAGCAGTTCTTC. V and J are TRBV3-1 and TRBJ2-1, with D hard to call. CDR1 and CDR2 from the germline V gene are LGHDT and YNNKEL (reference sequence). The V gene lost 4 bases and the J gene lost 0 bases, with 1 base spanning the gap. The CDR3 extends over 12 amino acids.

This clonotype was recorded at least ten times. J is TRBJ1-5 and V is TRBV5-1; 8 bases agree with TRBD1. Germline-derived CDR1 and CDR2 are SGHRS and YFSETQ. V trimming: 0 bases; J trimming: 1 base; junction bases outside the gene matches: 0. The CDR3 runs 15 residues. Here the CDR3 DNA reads TGCGCCAGCAGCTTGGGACAGGGGAGCAATCAGCCCCAGCATTTT. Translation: CASSLGQGSNQPQHF.

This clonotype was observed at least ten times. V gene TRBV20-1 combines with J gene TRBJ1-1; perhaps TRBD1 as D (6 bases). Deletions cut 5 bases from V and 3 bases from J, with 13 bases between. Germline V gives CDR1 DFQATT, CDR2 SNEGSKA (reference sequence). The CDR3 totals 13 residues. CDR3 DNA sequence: TGCAGTGCTCGACAGTACAGGGACACTGAAGCTTTCTTT. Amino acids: CSARQYRDTEAFF.